Included here is one TCR beta chain sequence, with context. This specimen belongs to a study of blood T cell repertoires in COVID-19. The repertoire was sequenced with immunoSEQ multiplex PCR; TCRdb's copy has only in-frame clones and lacks some. The sample contains around 70,000 clones, 90% of which appear only once. The V and J ends lost 3 bases and 6 bases, in that order; junction bases with no gene match: 6. This CDR3 is built from 14 residues. Per the germline V gene, CDR1 is LNHDA and CDR2 is SQIVND (reference sequence). This rearrangement joins TRBV19 to TRBJ2-5; 8 bases align to TRBD1. Specimen: peripheral blood. This receptor was taken from a human donor in a cohort sampled during active COVID-19. CDR3 loop: CASSIGQGGKTQYF. Here the CDR3 DNA reads TGTGCCAGTAGTATCGGACAGGGTGGTAAGACCCAGTACTTC.